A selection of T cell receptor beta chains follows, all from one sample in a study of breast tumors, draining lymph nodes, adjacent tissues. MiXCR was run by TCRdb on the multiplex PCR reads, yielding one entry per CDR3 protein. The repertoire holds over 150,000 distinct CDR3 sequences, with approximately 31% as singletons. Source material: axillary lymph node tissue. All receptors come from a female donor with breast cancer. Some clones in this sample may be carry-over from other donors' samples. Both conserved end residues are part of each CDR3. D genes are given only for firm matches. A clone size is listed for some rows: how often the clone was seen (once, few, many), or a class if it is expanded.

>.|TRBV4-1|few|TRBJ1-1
CASSQDKNTEAFF
TGCGCCAGCAGCCAAGACAAAAACACTGAAGCTTTCTTT
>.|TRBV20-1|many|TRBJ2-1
CSASSGYNEQFF
TGCAGTGCCTCGAGCGGTTACAATGAGCAGTTCTTC
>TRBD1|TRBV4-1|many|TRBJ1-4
CASSRFGQGATNEKLFF
TGCGCCAGCAGCCGATTTGGACAGGGGGCAACTAATGAAAAACTGTTTTTT
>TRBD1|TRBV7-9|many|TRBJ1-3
CASSLASIRQGKGNTIYF
TGTGCCAGCAGTCTAGCAAGTATACGACAGGGGAAAGGAAACACCATATATTTT
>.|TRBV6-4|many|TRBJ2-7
CASPPGGGPSYEQYF
TGTGCCAGCCCCCCGGGAGGGGGCCCCTCCTACGAGCAGTACTTC
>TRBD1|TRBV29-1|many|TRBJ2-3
CSVEKDRGNTDTQYF
TGCAGCGTTGAAAAGGACAGGGGTAACACAGATACGCAGTATTTT
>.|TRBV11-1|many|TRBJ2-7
CASGRRRDEQYF
TGTGCCAGCGGGAGGAGGAGAGACGAGCAGTACTTC
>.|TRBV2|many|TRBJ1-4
CASYRGRGLNEKLFF
TGTGCCAGTTACCGTGGGAGGGGCCTTAATGAAAAACTGTTTTTT
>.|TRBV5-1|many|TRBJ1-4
CASSLAGAREKLFF
TGCGCCAGCAGCTTGGCTGGGGCGCGGGAAAAACTGTTTTTT
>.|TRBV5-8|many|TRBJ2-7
CASSFDGSSYEQYF
TGTGCCAGCAGCTTTGATGGTTCCTCCTACGAGCAGTACTTC
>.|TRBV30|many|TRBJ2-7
CAWSRPAGYEQYF
TGTGCCTGGAGTCGGCCGGCAGGCTACGAGCAGTACTTC
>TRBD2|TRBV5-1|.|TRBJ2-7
CASSLVASGSKGEQYF
TGCGCCAGCAGCTTGGTGGCTAGCGGGAGCAAAGGCGAGCAGTACTTC
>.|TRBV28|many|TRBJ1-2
CASSLPGASYGYTF
TGTGCCAGCAGTTTACCCGGGGCGAGCTATGGCTACACCTTC
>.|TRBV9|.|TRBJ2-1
CASSIYLCSPNRGCNEQFF
.
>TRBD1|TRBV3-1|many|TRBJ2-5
CASSNGQGFLETQYF
TGTGCCAGCAGCAACGGACAGGGCTTTTTGGAGACCCAGTACTTC
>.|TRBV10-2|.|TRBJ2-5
CASSPGGTQYF
TGCGCCAGCAGTCCAGGAGGGACCCAGTACTTC
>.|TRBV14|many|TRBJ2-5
CASSRGQSLETQYF
TGTGCCAGCAGCCGCGGACAGTCGTTGGAGACCCAGTACTTC
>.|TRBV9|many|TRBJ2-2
CASSVSSSANTGELFF
TGTGCCAGCAGCGTAAGCTCATCCGCGAACACCGGGGAGCTGTTTTTT
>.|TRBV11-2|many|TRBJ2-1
CASSPTNDEQFF
TGTGCCAGCAGCCCGACGAATGATGAGCAGTTCTTC
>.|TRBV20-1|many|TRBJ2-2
CSARLGSTGELFF
TGCAGTGCTAGGCTCGGAAGCACCGGGGAGCTGTTTTTT
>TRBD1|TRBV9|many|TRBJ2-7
CASSVDLGQGREQYF
TGTGCCAGCAGCGTAGACCTGGGACAGGGTCGGGAGCAGTACTTC
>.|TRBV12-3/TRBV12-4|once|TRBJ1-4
CASSFDSKLFF
TGTGCCAGCAGTTTTGACAGTAAACTGTTTTTT
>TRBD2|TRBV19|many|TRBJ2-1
CASSILAGRRNEQFF
TGTGCCAGTAGTATTTTAGCGGGTCGAAGGAATGAGCAGTTCTTC
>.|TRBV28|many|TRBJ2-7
CASRGGQGGYEQYF
TGTGCCAGCAGAGGGGGGCAGGGTGGATACGAGCAGTACTTC
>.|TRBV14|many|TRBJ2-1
CASSFGLAYKGASYNEQFF
TGTGCCAGCAGTTTTGGACTAGCCTACAAGGGGGCGTCCTACAATGAGCAGTTCTTC
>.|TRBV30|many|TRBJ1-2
CAWSGTRDQAYYGYTF
TGTGCCTGGAGTGGGACCCGGGACCAAGCCTACTATGGCTACACCTTC
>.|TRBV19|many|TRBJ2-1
CASSSQTGTRGNEQFF
TGTGCCAGTAGTTCCCAAACCGGGACAAGGGGCAATGAGCAGTTCTTC
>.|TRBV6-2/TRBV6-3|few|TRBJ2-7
CASSWDGLGKQYF
TGTGCCAGCAGTTGGGACGGCCTGGGGAAGCAGTACTTC
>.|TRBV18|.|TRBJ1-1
CASSPPARRGAFF
TGTGCCAGCTCACCACCAGCCAGAAGGGGAGCTTTCTTT
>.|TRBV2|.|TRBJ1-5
CASSETSDQPQHF
TGTGCCAGCAGCGAAACCTCGGATCAGCCCCAGCATTTT
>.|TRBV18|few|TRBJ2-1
CASSTTVPGNNEQFF
TGTGCCAGCTCAACTACCGTTCCGGGGAACAATGAGCAGTTCTTC
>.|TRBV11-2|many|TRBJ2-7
CASSLERALEQYF
TGTGCCAGCAGCTTAGAACGGGCTCTCGAGCAGTACTTC
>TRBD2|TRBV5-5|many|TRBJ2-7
CASSLGTSGIYEQYF
TGTGCCAGCAGCTTGGGGACTAGCGGGATCTACGAGCAGTACTTC
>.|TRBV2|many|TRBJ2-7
CASSEVGSRGEQYF
TGTGCCAGCAGTGAGGTAGGATCTCGGGGAGAGCAGTACTTC
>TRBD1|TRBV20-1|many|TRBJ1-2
CSARDKGTGRLLDYGYTF
TGCAGTGCTAGAGATAAGGGGACAGGGAGGTTGTTGGACTATGGCTACACCTTC
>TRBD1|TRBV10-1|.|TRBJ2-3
CASTRDRGDTQYF
TGCGCCAGCACCCGGGACAGGGGAGATACGCAGTATTTT
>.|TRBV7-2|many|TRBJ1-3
CASSSGNTIYF
TGTGCCAGCTCCTCTGGAAACACCATATATTTT
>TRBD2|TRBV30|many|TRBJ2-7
CAWSSGGPYEQYF
TGTGCCTGGAGTAGCGGGGGGCCCTACGAGCAGTACTTC
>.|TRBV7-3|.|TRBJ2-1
CASSHMRIRGALYHEQFF
TGTGCCAGCAGCCATATGAGGATCAGGGGGGCTTTATACCATGAGCAGTTCTTC
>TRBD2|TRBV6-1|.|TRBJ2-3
CASSPLSGGAPDTQYF
TGTGCCAGCTCACCTCTCAGCGGGGGGGCCCCAGATACGCAGTATTTT
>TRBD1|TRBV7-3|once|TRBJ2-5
CAWSKGAVKDQSQYF
TGTGCCTGGAGCAAGGGGGCAGTGAAGGACCAGTCCCAGTACTTC
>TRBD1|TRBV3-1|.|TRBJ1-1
CASGDRGPDTEAFF
TGTGCCAGCGGGGACAGGGGGCCTGACACTGAAGCTTTCTTT
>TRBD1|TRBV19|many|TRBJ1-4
CASTTTGEGEKLFF
TGTGCCAGTACCACGACAGGGGAGGGTGAAAAACTGTTTTTT